Listed here are 31 T cell receptor beta chains from one sample, sequenced in a study of T cell responses to AZD1222 COVID-19 vaccine (dated by TCRdb to about 2021). Libraries came from the immunoSEQ multiplex PCR assay. Sourced from immuneACCESS, this table was stored by TCRdb with only in-frame sequences that have V and J called. A share of the clones is absent; for the studies checked, an unresolved V gene accounts for under half, and the remainder has no known explanation. This sample gives 68,000 or so clones in total; 88% of them show up just once. Jointly, the top ten make up roughly 8% of the sample. This specimen's time point label, per the study, means: baseline before first vaccination. Sequenced here: peripheral blood, sampled on day 0 of AZD1222 vaccination. These receptors all come from an adult in good health.

This rearrangement joins TRBV24-1 to TRBJ1-5; 8 positions match TRBD1. This CDR3 comprises 16 residues. Per the germline V gene, CDR1 is KGHDR and CDR2 is SFDVKD. V dropped 1 base and J dropped 2; count of bases not matched to a gene: 3. DNA of the CDR3: TGTGCCACCAGTGATTTCGCGGGACAGGGCAATCAGCCCCAGCATTTT. Encoded protein: CATSDFAGQGNQPQHF.

The rearrangement uses TRBV3-1 (or the pseudogene TRBV3-2) and TRBJ1-6; 8 nucleotides align to TRBD1. CDR3 length: 16 residues. After removal of 0 bases from V and 10 bases from J, the junction contained 8 bases not matched to a gene. CDR1 is LGHDT, CDR2 YNNKEL, per germline (reference sequence). The CDR3 coding sequence is TGTGCCAGCAGCCAAGACCCGACAGGGGTGGAATCACCCCTCCACTTT. Amino acids: CASSQDPTGVESPLHF.

The V call is TRBV6-5, the J call TRBJ2-7, with D possibly matching TRBD1 (6 bases). The CDR3 is 14 residues long. Deletions cut 2 bases from V and 7 bases from J, with 15 bases between. Germline CDR1 and CDR2: MNHEY and SVGAGI. The CDR3 DNA sequence: TGTGCCAGCAGTTACAGGGGGACAACGGGAGAGCAGTACTTC. Its translation is CASSYRGTTGEQYF.

The chain combines TRBV15 with TRBJ2-1; D gene ambiguous. The CDR3 is 12 residues long. Germline CDR1 LNHNV, CDR2 YYDKDF (reference sequence). The ends were cut back, 2 bases at V and 5 bases at J, with 4 bases in the middle. CDR3 residues: CATSRIDNEQFF. Here the CDR3 DNA reads TGTGCCACCAGCAGAATTGACAATGAGCAGTTCTTC. The entire variable domain, with the rest obtained from reference TRBV15 and TRBJ2-1, is as follows: DAMVIQNPRYQVTQFGKPVTLSCSQTLNHNVMYWYQQKSSQAPKLLFHYYDKDFNNEADTPDNFQSRRPNTSFCFLDIRSPGLGDTAMYLCATSRIDNEQFFGPGTRLTVL.

This clone appeared a single time. The CDR3 DNA reads TGTGCCAGCAGGTCTCCGGGACAGGGTTCGGGCTACACCTTC. Amino acid sequence: CASRSPGQGSGYTF. The V gene is TRBV28, the J gene TRBJ1-2; 9 bases are shared with TRBD1. CDR3 length: 14 amino acids. With V trimmed by 6 bases and J by 8 bases, 10 bases remained unmatched. Germline CDR1 reads MDHEN; CDR2 reads SYDVKM.

The J gene is TRBJ2-3, the V gene TRBV19, with D uncertain. The CDR3 consists of 12 residues. The germline CDR1 and CDR2 sequences are LNHDA and SQIVND (reference sequence). The germline V and J ends were trimmed by 6 bases and 6 bases, with 10 bases remaining between them. The CDR3 DNA is TGTGCCAGTAGGAATGACCTCGATACGCAGTATTTT. It specifies CASRNDLDTQYF.

This chain joins TRBV7-3 and TRBJ2-1, with 9 positions matching TRBD2. The ends lost 0 bases at V and 6 bases at J; junction bases unmatched: 3. This CDR3 contains 15 residues. The germline CDR1 and CDR2 sequences are SGHTA and FQGTGA. The CDR3 nucleotides are TGTGCCAGCAGCTTAACGACTAGCGGACTCAATGAGCAGTTCTTC. Amino acid sequence: CASSLTTSGLNEQFF.

The rearrangement joins TRBV27 to TRBJ1-4; 7 bases are shared with TRBD1. J gave up 3 bases and V 11 bases, and 6 bases lay outside the gene matches. Germline V gene lookup returns CDR1 MNHEY and CDR2 SMNVEV (reference sequence). The CDR3 is 13 amino acids. The CDR3 DNA reads as TGTGCCGTCAGGGGGTTGTCTAATGAAAAACTGTTTTTT. Protein sequence: CAVRGLSNEKLFF.

The chain uses TRBV11-2 and TRBJ1-2; the D gene is possibly TRBD1 (6 bases). The germline V gene encodes CDR1 SGHAT and CDR2 FQNNGV. The CDR3 totals 15 residues. V lost 6 bases, J lost 6 bases, and 20 bases lay in between. The CDR3 DNA reads as TGTGCCAGCAGGAAAGCCGGGACAAGGACCGATGGCTACACCTTC. It specifies CASRKAGTRTDGYTF.

This chain links TRBV27 with TRBJ1-5, with 7 bases identical to TRBD1. CDR1 is MNHEY, CDR2 SMNVEV, per germline (reference sequence). The CDR3 covers 14 residues. The ends lost 6 bases at V and 2 bases at J; junction bases unmatched: 4. The CDR3, as DNA: TGTGCCAGCAGGAAGGGGGCTGGCAATCAGCCCCAGCATTTT. This gives the protein CASRKGAGNQPQHF.

The CDR3, as DNA: TGTGCCAGTAGTATGGGACTAGGTCTGGCCAAAAACATTCAGTACTTC. It translates to CASSMGLGLAKNIQYF. This chain uses TRBV19 with TRBJ2-4; 8 nucleotides agree with TRBD2. Germline assignment: CDR1 LNHDA and CDR2 SQIVND (reference sequence). The J segment lost 1 base and the V segment lost 3 bases, leaving 5 bases of the junction unmatched. CDR3 length: 16 residues.

The chain recombines TRBV24-1 with TRBJ2-7; 10 bases map to TRBD2. Germline V gives CDR1 KGHDR, CDR2 SFDVKD. V lost 12 bases to trimming and J lost 7 bases; unmatched junction nucleotides: 14. This CDR3 is built from 14 residues. Written as DNA, the CDR3 is TGTGCCGTCCCCTTAGCGGGAGGTTCGGGGGAGCAGTACTTC. Its protein is CAVPLAGGSGEQYF.

V is TRBV2 and J is TRBJ2-1; TRBD2 matches 9 bases. Germline V gene data show CDR1 as SNHLY and CDR2 as FYNNEI. This CDR3 spans 16 amino acids. The J segment lost 1 base and the V segment lost 1 base, leaving 2 bases of the junction unmatched. CDR3 protein: CASSEGGLASYNEQFF. CDR3 sequence (DNA): TGTGCCAGCAGTGAAGGAGGACTAGCGTCCTACAATGAGCAGTTCTTC.

This chain connects TRBV6-2 or TRBV6-3 to TRBJ1-6; D is perhaps TRBD1 (5 bases). This CDR3 contains 13 residues. The germline V and J ends were trimmed by 2 bases and 9 bases, with 8 bases remaining between them. Germline CDR1 and CDR2: MNHEY and SVGEGT. The CDR3 region is CASSYRGGSPLHF. The CDR3 DNA reads TGTGCCAGCAGTTACAGGGGTGGTTCACCCCTCCACTTT.

This clone ranks as medium-sized (0.01 to 0.1%). The J gene is TRBJ2-7, the V gene TRBV12-5; D perhaps matches TRBD2 (5 bases). Trimming removed 3 bases from V and 5 bases from J, with 8 bases in between. Germline CDR1 LGHNT, CDR2 FRNRAP. CDR3 length: 12 amino acids. The CDR3 region has the DNA TGTGCTAGTGGTTTACTAGGAAACGAGCAGTACTTC. Its protein is CASGLLGNEQYF.

The V gene is TRBV5-1, the J gene TRBJ2-7; D remains unclear. The CDR3 is made up of 13 amino acids. V gave up 3 bases and J gave up 6 bases, with 13 bases separating them. The germline V gene has CDR1 SGHRS and CDR2 YFSETQ. CDR3 DNA sequence: TGCGCCAGCAGCTCCCCCCCCGGGTTCGAGCAGTACTTC. Its protein is CASSSPPGFEQYF.

V gene TRBV9 combines with J gene TRBJ2-6, with a possible D match to TRBD2 (5 bases). There are 18 residues in the CDR3. Germline values: CDR1 SGDLS, CDR2 YYNGEE. Trimming pared 4 bases from V and 1 base from J, leaving 18 bases between. The CDR3 spells CASSLLGGGASGANVLTF. The CDR3 region has the DNA TGTGCCAGCAGCCTTCTCGGCGGAGGTGCGTCTGGGGCCAACGTCCTGACTTTC.

This rearrangement joins TRBV13 to TRBJ2-1; perhaps TRBD2 as D (6 bases). Trimming stripped 4 bases from V and 7 bases from J, with 14 bases between. CDR1 PRHDT and CDR2 FYEKMQ come from the germline V gene (reference sequence). This CDR3 contains 14 residues. The CDR3 DNA reads TGTGCCAGCAGCTCACCAACTGGGGGGAATGAGCAGTTCTTC. It encodes CASSSPTGGNEQFF.

V is TRBV7-2 and J is TRBJ2-5; 8 nucleotides line up with TRBD2. The CDR3 has 15 amino acids. Trimming removed 2 bases from V and 3 bases from J; junction bases left unmatched: 5. CDR1 is SGHTA, CDR2 FQGNSA, per germline. CDR3 nucleotide sequence: TGTGCCAGCAGCTTATCGGGGACTAGGAAAGAGACCCAGTACTTC. Translation: CASSLSGTRKETQYF. Filled out from reference TRBV7-2 and TRBJ2-5, the complete variable domain reads GAGVSQSPSNKVTEKGKDVELRCDPISGHTALYWYRQSLGQGLEFLIYFQGNSAPDKSGLPSDRFSAERTGGSVSTLTIQRTQQEDSAVYLCASSLSGTRKETQYFGPGTRLLVL.

J is TRBJ1-1 and V is TRBV9; D is uncertain. This CDR3 comprises 14 residues. V was cut by 5 bases and J by 3 bases, with 14 bases left in between. The germline gives CDR1 SGDLS, CDR2 YYNGEE. The CDR3 reads CASSQIGRDTEAFF. CDR3 sequence (DNA): TGTGCCAGCAGTCAAATAGGAAGGGACACTGAAGCTTTCTTT.

The chain uses TRBV29-1 and TRBJ1-1, with 11 bases matching TRBD1. Per the germline V gene, CDR1 is SQVTM and CDR2 is ANQGSEA. J gave up 4 bases and V 6 bases, and 4 bases lay outside the gene matches. The CDR3 sequence is 13 residues long. In DNA form, the CDR3 reads TGCAGCGTAGCCGGGACAGGGGGCACTGAAGCTTTCTTT. Translation: CSVAGTGGTEAFF.

The CDR3 bases are TGCGCCAGCAGCTTAAAACAGGGCAATTCACCCCTCCACTTT. It encodes CASSLKQGNSPLHF. The chain is built from TRBV5-1 and TRBJ1-6, with D perhaps TRBD1 (6 bases). CDR1 and CDR2 from the germline V gene are SGHRS and YFSETQ. V gave up 2 bases and J gave up 7 bases, with 10 bases separating them. The CDR3 length is 14 residues. The whole variable domain, filled in from reference TRBV5-1 and TRBJ1-6, reads KAGVTQTPRYLIKTRGQQVTLSCSPISGHRSVSWYQQTPGQGLQFLFEYFSETQRNKGNFPGRFSGRQFSNSRSEMNVSTLELGDSALYLCASSLKQGNSPLHFGNGTRLTVT.

Only one count was recorded for this clone. Other nucleotide sequences in the sample specify the same CDR3. The chain couples TRBV6-1 to TRBJ1-5, with 8 bases that match TRBD1. The ends lost 3 bases at V and 4 bases at J; junction bases unmatched: 8. Germline-derived CDR1 and CDR2 are MNHNS and SASEGT. The CDR3 is 16 amino acids. The CDR3 nucleotides read TGTGCCAGCAGTGATCGGACCGGGACAGGAAATCAGCCCCAGCATTTT. Protein: CASSDRTGTGNQPQHF.

V usage is TRBV19 and J usage is TRBJ1-5; the D is unclear. V was cut by 4 bases and J by 3 bases, with 7 bases left in between. Germline-derived CDR1 and CDR2 are LNHDA and SQIVND (reference sequence). CDR3 size: 13 residues. The CDR3 nucleotides read TGTGCCAGTAGTAACCACAACAATCAGCCCCAGCATTTT. Amino acids: CASSNHNNQPQHF.

The chain is built from TRBV10-3 and TRBJ1-1, with TRBD1 as a possible D gene (5 bases). Trimming removed 6 bases from V and 10 bases from J, with 6 bases in between. CDR3 size: 9 residues. Per germline, CDR1 ENHRY and CDR2 SYGVKD. In DNA, the CDR3 is TGTGCCATCAGAAGGGGAGCTTTCTTT. Protein sequence: CAIRRGAFF.

The chain joins TRBV9 to TRBJ2-3, with D perhaps matching TRBD1 (7 bases). The germline CDR1 and CDR2 sequences are SGDLS and YYNGEE. This CDR3 comprises 17 residues. Trimming left V 0 bases short and J 0 bases short, with 14 bases between. In nucleotides, the CDR3 is TGTGCCAGCAGCGTAGAGGGGGCGGGACCTAGCACAGATACGCAGTATTTT. Residues: CASSVEGAGPSTDTQYF. Looking up the rest from reference TRBV9 and TRBJ2-3 gives the full variable domain: DSGVTQTPKHLITATGQRVTLRCSPRSGDLSVYWYQQSLDQGLQFLIQYYNGEERAKGNILERFSAQQFPDLHSELNLSSLELGDSALYFCASSVEGAGPSTDTQYFGPGTRLTVL.

The chain employs TRBV18 and TRBJ2-7; weak D call: TRBD1 (5 bases). Between the trimmed V and J ends, which lost 6 bases and 6 bases, there was a span of 12 bases. CDR1 and CDR2 from the germline V gene are KGHSH and LQKENI. The CDR3 length is 12 residues. CDR3 sequence: CASSRQGPEQYF. CDR3 bases: TGTGCCAGCTCCCGTCAGGGCCCCGAGCAGTACTTC.

The CDR3 coding sequence is TGTGCCAGCAGCGTAGGGACAGTGAACACCGGGGAGCTGTTTTTT. The encoded protein is CASSVGTVNTGELFF. The chain recombines TRBV9 with TRBJ2-2; D may be TRBD1 (6 bases). The V end lost 0 bases, the J end lost 1 base, and 7 bases lay between the germline ends. There are 15 residues in the CDR3. Per the germline V gene, CDR1 is SGDLS and CDR2 is YYNGEE.

The chain uses TRBV1 and TRBJ2-4; TRBD1 was called by the table and not checked on the DNA. TRBV1 is recorded as a pseudogene. The CDR3 loop spans 17 amino acids. CDR3 nucleotides: TGCACCAGCAGCCACCCCAACCACACCGTCGCCAAAAACATTCAGTACTTC. This gives the protein CTSSHPNHTVAKNIQYF.

The sample holds one count of this clone. The chain links TRBV6-5 to TRBJ1-1; the D gene is possibly TRBD1 (6 bases). V was trimmed by 0 bases and J by 2 bases, leaving 10 bases between them. The CDR3 consists of 15 residues. The V gene's germline CDR1 is MNHEY and CDR2 SVGAGI. The CDR3 DNA follows: TGTGCCAGCAGTTACTCAAACGGGGGCAACACTGAAGCTTTCTTT. It translates to CASSYSNGGNTEAFF.

In nucleotides, the CDR3 is TGCGCCAGCAGGACACGACCGAACACTGAAGCTTTCTTT. Residues: CASRTRPNTEAFF. V gene TRBV10-2 combines with J gene TRBJ1-1; D gene unclear. V was shortened by 6 bases and J by 1 base, with 9 bases between the two germline ends. CDR3 length equals 13 residues. Per germline, CDR1 WSHSY and CDR2 SAAADI.